This passage covers 2 T cell receptor beta chains from one sample sequenced in a study of cytomegalovirus exposure and HLA in healthy donors. The PCR was carried out with 60 Vbeta primers and 13 Jbeta primers. Assay used: immunoSEQ multiplex PCR; TCRdb lists only in-frame clones, some missing. The table shows over 150,000 clones, with 85% occurring only once. Specimen: PBMCs. Receptors were obtained from a boy younger than 10 in good health and CMV-seronegative.

The chain joins TRBV10-3 to TRBJ2-5, with TRBD2 matching over 11 bases. CDR1 is ENHRY, CDR2 SYGVKD, per germline. With 5 bases clipped from V and 4 bases from J, the junction kept 9 bases outside the gene matches. The CDR3 extends over 16 amino acids. CDR3 residues: CAISLEPGLAAETQYF. CDR3 bases: TGTGCCATCAGTCTTGAACCGGGACTAGCGGCAGAGACCCAGTACTTC.

This chain links TRBV6-4 with TRBJ1-1; 8 nucleotides line up with TRBD1. CDR3 length: 14 amino acids. Germline CDR1 reads MRHNA; CDR2 reads SNTAGT. Trimming at V came to 6 bases and at J to 1 base, leaving 4 bases not matched to a gene. This CDR3 is CASRQGAENTEAFF. CDR3 nucleotides: TGTGCCAGCAGGCAGGGGGCCGAGAACACTGAAGCTTTCTTT.